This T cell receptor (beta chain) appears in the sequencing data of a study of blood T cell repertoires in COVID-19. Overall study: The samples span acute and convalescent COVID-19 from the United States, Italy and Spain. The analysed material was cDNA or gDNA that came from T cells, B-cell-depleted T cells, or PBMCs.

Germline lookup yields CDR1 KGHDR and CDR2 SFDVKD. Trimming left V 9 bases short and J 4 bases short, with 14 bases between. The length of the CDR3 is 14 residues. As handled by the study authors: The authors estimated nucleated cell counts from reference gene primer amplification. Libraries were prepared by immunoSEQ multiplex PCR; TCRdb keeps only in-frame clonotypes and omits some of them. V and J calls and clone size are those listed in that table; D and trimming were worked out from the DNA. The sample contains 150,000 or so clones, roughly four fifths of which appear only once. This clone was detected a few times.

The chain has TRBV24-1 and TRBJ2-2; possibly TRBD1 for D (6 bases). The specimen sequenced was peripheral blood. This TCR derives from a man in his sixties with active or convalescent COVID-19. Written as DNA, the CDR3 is TGTGCCACCCAAGGGACACTGAGCACCGGGGAGCTGTTTTTT. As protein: CATQGTLSTGELFF.